A selection of T cell receptor beta chains follows, all from one sample in a study of Ad26.COV2.S vaccination and SARS-CoV-2 variants. Libraries were prepared by immunoSEQ multiplex PCR; TCRdb keeps only in-frame clonotypes and omits some of them. The data show 350,000 to 400,000 clones, approximately 91% seen once. Sequenced material: peripheral blood, taken in a trial of Ad26.COV2.S vaccine versus placebo. Receptor source: a person aged 18-60 years who received the Ad26.COV2.S COVID-19 vaccine or a placebo. Both conserved end residues are part of each CDR3. The order of the fields is V gene, D gene, J gene, CDR3 length, CDR3 protein. A D gene is named only where the DNA matches it firmly.

TRBV6-1,-,TRBJ1-5,14,CASSESGVRQPQHF
TRBV5-6,-,TRBJ1-2,13,CASSLEQEGGYTF
TRBV10-3,-,TRBJ2-7,11,CAISQSYEQYF
TRBV5-5,-,TRBJ2-7,15,CASSLVWDTSYEQYF
TRBV5-1,TRBD1,TRBJ2-5,16,CASSLGTGGRQETQYF
TRBV18,-,TRBJ2-7,14,CASSLEGSTYEQYF
TRBV3-1/TRBV3-2,-,TRBJ1-4,18,CASSPSQADGSTNEKLFF
TRBV2,-,TRBJ2-1,16,CASSEEVLALYNEQFF
TRBV5-1,-,TRBJ2-5,14,CASSLEWGKETQYF
TRBV7-9,TRBD1,TRBJ2-1,17,CASSLLATGGSYNEQFF
TRBV5-4,TRBD1,TRBJ2-3,15,CASSRDRVSTDTQYF
TRBV11-2,-,TRBJ1-1,11,CASSSPLEAFF
TRBV10-3,-,TRBJ1-4,13,CATSGLDGEKLFF
TRBV7-8,TRBD1,TRBJ1-6,16,CASSHRDSLNNSPLHF
TRBV5-1,-,TRBJ2-2,14,CASSSGQFTGELFF
TRBV28,-,TRBJ1-2,14,CASSFYGRGSGYTF
TRBV20-1,-,TRBJ2-2,11,CSADSTGELFF
TRBV5-4,TRBD2,TRBJ2-1,15,CASSALAGISGEQFF
TRBV19,-,TRBJ2-2,15,CASSMISAYTGELFF
TRBV10-2,TRBD1,TRBJ1-2,15,CASRPMGQDNYGYTF
TRBV3-1/TRBV3-2,-,TRBJ2-1,16,CASIPIPRTEYNEQFF
TRBV5-1,-,TRBJ1-2,14,CASSLDVGGNGYTF
TRBV19,TRBD2,TRBJ2-1,15,CASSRGSGFYNEQFF
TRBV10-3,TRBD2,TRBJ2-3,14,CAISVGGRPDTQYF
TRBV12-2,-,TRBJ1-3,14,CASRFSDSRSTIYF
TRBV27,TRBD1,TRBJ2-7,13,CASRGGQGVEQYF
TRBV2,-,TRBJ2-2,15,CASRRGRGDTGELFF
TRBV19,-,TRBJ1-5,14,CASSMDSSNQPQHF
TRBV5-4,-,TRBJ2-7,13,CASSSPLEYEQYF
TRBV12-3/TRBV12-4,-,TRBJ2-1,13,CASSPRGGNEQFF
TRBV5-3,TRBD2,TRBJ2-7,15,CARSQTSGPSYEQYF
TRBV5-6,-,TRBJ2-2,11,CASSWSGELFF
TRBV9,-,TRBJ2-1,12,CASNRRDNEQFF
TRBV30,-,TRBJ2-2,16,CAWSVMERRNTGELFF
TRBV27,TRBD1,TRBJ2-7,16,CASSPQVRGFTYEQYF
TRBV5-1,-,TRBJ2-2,15,CASSFKPFNTGELFF
TRBV9,TRBD1,TRBJ1-2,15,CASSEGDRESHGYTF
TRBV29-1,TRBD2,TRBJ2-5,14,CSVPRRENQETQYF
TRBV6-5,-,TRBJ1-5,15,CATRLEVLGSQPQHF
TRBV19,-,TRBJ2-2,18,CASSIGGRRVSNTGELFF
TRBV9,TRBD2,TRBJ2-1,14,CASSPGTNYNEQFF
TRBV2,TRBD1,TRBJ1-4,14,CASRQQGTNEKLFF
TRBV18,TRBD2,TRBJ2-3,17,CASSLLGTSGSADTQYF
TRBV6-4,-,TRBJ1-1,13,CASRRTENTEAFF
TRBV20-1,-,TRBJ2-7,11,CSADAAYEQYF